The clone carrying this T cell receptor beta chain has more than one count but fewer than ten. Its antigen is still unknown. The junction departs from the called germline gene at one end, perhaps through a read error. The CDR3 loop spans 11 amino acids. The germline V gene has CDR1 GTSNPN and CDR2 SVGIG (reference sequence). These data originate in a study of liver allograft versus peripheral blood T cells. In the study overall: A comparison was made between T cell receptor repertoires in transplanted livers and those in recipients' peripheral blood.

Study-level points and caveats: In liver allografts, T cell receptor repertoires reportedly differed from the repertoires found in peripheral blood.

TCRdb used MiXCR to reprocess the reads, holding one entry per CDR3 protein. Among 13,000 or so distinct CDR3 sequences listed, about 18% were seen once. This chain uses TRBV30 with TRBJ2-1; possibly TRBD2 for D (6 bases). The source is a human patient who had a liver transplant. Some T cells may trace back to the graft donor. CDR3 DNA sequence: TGTGCCTGCTCTATAGGAGGGGCATACCATTTC. Residues: CACSIGGAYHF.